This record concerns one T cell receptor beta chain sequence. This entry comes from a study of blood T cell repertoires in COVID-19. The CDR3 totals 15 residues. Germline CDR1 is SNHLY and CDR2 is FYNNEI. V dropped 6 bases and J dropped 4; count of bases not matched to a gene: 9. Profiled with immunoSEQ multiplex PCR; TCRdb holds only in-frame clones, not every one. This sample has 200,000 to 300,000 clones, with more than 75% found just once. The sample comprised peripheral blood. The rearrangement uses TRBV2 and TRBJ2-1; TRBD2 matches at 7 bases. The clonotype originates from a man in his forties who had recovered from COVID-19. The CDR3 reads CASRARASGYNEQFF. CDR3 nucleotide sequence: TGTGCCAGCAGGGCCCGAGCTAGCGGATACAATGAGCAGTTCTTC.